Presented here are 14 T cell receptor beta chains from one specimen sequenced in a study of chemoradiotherapy in HPV16-positive cancers. Generated by immunoSEQ multiplex PCR, the TCRdb table keeps only in-frame clones and is missing some. The table shows 9,500 or so clones, with over 60% occurring only once. The input for sequencing was tumor tissue, taken from a patient who underwent chemoradiotherapy. The receptors derive from a human donor with HPV-associated anogenital cancer.

This clone turned up a few times. V usage is TRBV7-9 and J usage is TRBJ1-2; a possible D gene is TRBD1 (6 bases). Trimming took off 7 bases at V and 3 bases at J, with 15 bases between the two ends. The CDR3 runs 14 residues. The germline V gene encodes CDR1 SEHNR and CDR2 FQNEAQ (reference sequence). The CDR3 DNA follows: TGTGCCAGCACCATCGCAGGGGACTACTATGGCTACACCTTC. It codes for CASTIAGDYYGYTF.

The rearrangement links TRBV7-9 to TRBJ2-5, with D tentatively TRBD1 or TRBD2 (6 bases each). This CDR3 is 16 amino acids long. V lost 5 bases, J lost 5 bases, and 21 bases lay in between. Germline assignment: CDR1 SEHNR and CDR2 FQNEAQ (reference sequence). Here the CDR3 DNA reads TGTGCCAGCAGCCCGCGTAGGGGGGAGACGGGGGAGACCCAGTACTTC. It encodes CASSPRRGETGETQYF.

The chain recombines TRBV29-1 with TRBJ1-2; D uncertain. Germline values: CDR1 SQVTM, CDR2 ANQGSEA. This CDR3 comprises 12 residues. The germline V and J ends were trimmed by 4 bases and 4 bases, with 10 bases remaining between them. The CDR3 reads CSVGDEIYGYTF. The CDR3 region has the DNA TGCAGCGTTGGGGATGAAATCTATGGCTACACCTTC.

By share, this clone ranks as medium-sized (0.01 to 0.1%). The chain carries TRBV9 and TRBJ1-2; no reliable D call. This CDR3 has 15 residues. CDR1 and CDR2 from the germline V gene are SGDLS and YYNGEE. Trimming shortened V by 0 bases and J by 2 bases, and 11 bases separated the two germline ends. CDR3 sequence reads: CASSVDGIPNYGYTF. CDR3 bases: TGTGCCAGCAGCGTAGACGGTATTCCCAACTATGGCTACACCTTC.

This clone was recorded a few times. The chain couples TRBV7-6 to TRBJ1-5; D is unclear. The CDR3 is made up of 13 amino acids. Trimming took off 5 bases at V and 6 bases at J, with 11 bases between the two ends. Per germline, CDR1 SGHVS and CDR2 FNYEAQ. CDR3 residues: CASSQVPGQPQHF. The CDR3 nucleotides are TGTGCCAGCAGCCAAGTCCCTGGTCAGCCCCAGCATTTT.

Only a few counts were recorded for this clone. V and J are TRBV6-1 and TRBJ1-2; no firm D call. This CDR3 has 11 residues. The V end lost 2 bases, the J end lost 7 bases, and 5 bases lay between the germline ends. Germline assignment: CDR1 MNHNS and CDR2 SASEGT. The CDR3 DNA reads as TGTGCCAGCAGTGAAAAGGTTGGCTACACCTTC. Its protein is CASSEKVGYTF.

By sample share, this clone is large. This rearrangement joins TRBV5-5 to TRBJ2-6; the D is unclear. Germline assignment: CDR1 SGHKS and CDR2 YYEKEE (reference sequence). Deletions cut 3 bases from V and 2 bases from J, with 9 bases between. This CDR3 comprises 15 residues. The CDR3 region has the DNA TGTGCCAGCAGCTCCGCGATGACTGGGGCCAACGTCCTGACTTTC. Protein: CASSSAMTGANVLTF.

The rearrangement uses TRBV7-2 and TRBJ2-3, with D possibly matching TRBD2 (5 bases). V dropped 5 bases and J dropped 6 bases, with 18 bases sitting between them. The CDR3 has 15 residues. The germline V gene has CDR1 SGHTA and CDR2 FQGNSA. For the CDR3, the DNA is TGTGCCAGCAGCCCACCGAGGGCCCGATCGGATACGCAGTATTTT. It is translated as CASSPPRARSDTQYF.

The rearrangement uses TRBV4-2 and TRBJ1-6; D is unclear. CDR1 LGHNA and CDR2 YNFKEQ come from the germline V gene. V lost 0 bases and J 3 bases, leaving 6 bases between the germline ends. CDR3 size: 15 residues. CDR3 loop: CASSQEPYYNSPLHF. In DNA form, the CDR3 reads TGTGCCAGCAGCCAAGAGCCGTACTATAATTCACCCCTCCACTTT.

This clone has more than one count but fewer than ten. The gene calls are TRBV7-9 and TRBJ2-6; D remains unclear. CDR3 length equals 15 residues. Trimming cost V 4 bases and J 2 bases, with 9 bases left between them. Germline-derived CDR1 and CDR2 are SEHNR and FQNEAQ (reference sequence). Written as DNA, the CDR3 is TGTGCCAGCAGCTCCGCGATGACTGGGGCCAACGTCCTGACTTTC. Translating gives CASSSAMTGANVLTF.

J is TRBJ1-1 and V is TRBV2; a possible D gene is TRBD1 (5 bases). Germline CDR1 reads SNHLY; CDR2 reads FYNNEI. CDR3 size: 14 residues. Trimming took 4 bases from V and 1 from J, leaving 10 bases between them. The DNA of the CDR3 is TGTGCCAGCAGTGGGGACGGAGAGAACACTGAAGCTTTCTTT. This translates into CASSGDGENTEAFF.

This chain uses TRBV27 with TRBJ2-1; 16 bases are shared with TRBD2. The CDR3 runs 21 residues. The V and J ends lost 6 bases and 3 bases, in that order; junction bases with no gene match: 17. CDR1 is MNHEY and CDR2 is SMNVEV in the germline V gene (reference sequence). The CDR3 DNA is TGTGCCAGCAGGCAGATCCCATGGGGGACTAGCGGGGGGGCGTTCTACAATGAGCAGTTCTTC. Translating gives CASRQIPWGTSGGAFYNEQFF.

CDR3 sequence: CASSSRGKEGEKLFF. CDR3 nucleotide sequence: TGTGCCAGCAGCTCTAGGGGGAAAGAGGGTGAAAAACTGTTTTTT. The chain links TRBV7-8 to TRBJ1-4, with D perhaps TRBD1 (6 bases). V was cut by 4 bases and J by 7 bases, with 16 bases left in between. The CDR3 extends over 15 amino acids. Per the germline V gene, CDR1 is SGHVS and CDR2 is FQNEAQ.

This sequence joins TRBV18 and TRBJ1-1; D unresolved. CDR3 length: 15 residues. Germline loops: CDR1 KGHSH, CDR2 LQKENI. The V and J ends lost 0 bases and 4 bases respectively, with 12 bases between them. The CDR3 DNA sequence: TGTGCCAGCTCACCACCTAACTTAGCCGGCACTGAAGCTTTCTTT. It is translated as CASSPPNLAGTEAFF.